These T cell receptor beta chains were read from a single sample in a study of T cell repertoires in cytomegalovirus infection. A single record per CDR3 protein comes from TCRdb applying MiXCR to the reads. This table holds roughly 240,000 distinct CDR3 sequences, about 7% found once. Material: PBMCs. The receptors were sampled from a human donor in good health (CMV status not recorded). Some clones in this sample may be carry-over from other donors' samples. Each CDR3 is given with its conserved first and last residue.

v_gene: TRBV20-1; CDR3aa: CSALERDKREKLFF
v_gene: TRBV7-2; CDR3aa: CASSPTQGFLNYGYTF
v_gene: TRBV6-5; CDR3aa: CASSSGTGYGQYF
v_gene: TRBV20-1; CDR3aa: CSAREQLSSTDTQYF
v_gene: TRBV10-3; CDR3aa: CAISDSGGSSYNEQFF
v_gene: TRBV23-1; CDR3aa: CASSQSWSAYGYTF
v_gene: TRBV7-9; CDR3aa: CASRAGRRNEQFF
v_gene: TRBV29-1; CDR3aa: CSVAQAGYYGYTF
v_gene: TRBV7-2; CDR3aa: CASSLAGPGELFF
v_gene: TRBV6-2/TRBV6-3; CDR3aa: CASSGKYNSPLHF
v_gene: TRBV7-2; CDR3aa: CASSLASTFSGANVLTF
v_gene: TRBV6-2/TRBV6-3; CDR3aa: CASSYSSSNQPQHF
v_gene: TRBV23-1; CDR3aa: CASSQSDSQETQYF
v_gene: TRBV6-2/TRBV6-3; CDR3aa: CASSSLGGGEVAFF
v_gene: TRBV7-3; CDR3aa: CASSLTPGGIGYTF
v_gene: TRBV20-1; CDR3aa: CSARPGTIDTQYF
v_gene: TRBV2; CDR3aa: CASSETPRGYTF